Sequencing of this T cell receptor beta chain was carried out in a study of chemoradiotherapy in HPV16-positive cancers. Study-level background: Candidate HPV-specific T-cell clones and common TCR motifs came from functional assays in a couple of HPV16-positive patients. General study points: Candidate HPV-specific clones and E7-related TCR motifs grew in tumor during treatment.

The CDR3 extends over 14 amino acids. The J segment lost 4 bases and the V segment lost 3 bases, leaving 4 bases of the junction unmatched. Per the germline V gene, CDR1 is ENHRY and CDR2 is SYGVKD. For this clone: As yet, its antigen is unknown.

Samples were taken several times over chemoradiotherapy. Repertoires were generated with immunoSEQ multiplex PCR, while TCRdb's copy carries only in-frame clones and drops some. The sample contains approximately 10,000 clones, around 73% of which appear only once. This receptor was identified in a human donor with HPV-associated anogenital cancer. The chain combines TRBV10-3 with TRBJ2-5; TRBD1 aligns across 8 bases. Sampling was carried out from a patient who underwent chemoradiotherapy. The DNA for the CDR3 is TGTGCCATCAGTGACGACAGGGGAGGAGAGACCCAGTACTTC. This sequence encodes CAISDDRGGETQYF.